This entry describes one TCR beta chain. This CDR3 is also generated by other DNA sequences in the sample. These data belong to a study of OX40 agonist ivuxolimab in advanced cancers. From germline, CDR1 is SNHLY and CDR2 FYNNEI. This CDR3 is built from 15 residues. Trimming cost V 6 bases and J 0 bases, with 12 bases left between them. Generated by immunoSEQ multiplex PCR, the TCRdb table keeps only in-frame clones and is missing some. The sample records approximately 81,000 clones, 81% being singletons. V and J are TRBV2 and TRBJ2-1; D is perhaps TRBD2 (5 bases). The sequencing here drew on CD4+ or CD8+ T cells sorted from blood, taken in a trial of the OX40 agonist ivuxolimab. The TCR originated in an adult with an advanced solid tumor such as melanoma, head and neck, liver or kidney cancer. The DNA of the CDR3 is TGTGCCAGCAGGAAGAGTGGGAGCTCCTACAATGAGCAGTTCTTC. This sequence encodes CASRKSGSSYNEQFF.